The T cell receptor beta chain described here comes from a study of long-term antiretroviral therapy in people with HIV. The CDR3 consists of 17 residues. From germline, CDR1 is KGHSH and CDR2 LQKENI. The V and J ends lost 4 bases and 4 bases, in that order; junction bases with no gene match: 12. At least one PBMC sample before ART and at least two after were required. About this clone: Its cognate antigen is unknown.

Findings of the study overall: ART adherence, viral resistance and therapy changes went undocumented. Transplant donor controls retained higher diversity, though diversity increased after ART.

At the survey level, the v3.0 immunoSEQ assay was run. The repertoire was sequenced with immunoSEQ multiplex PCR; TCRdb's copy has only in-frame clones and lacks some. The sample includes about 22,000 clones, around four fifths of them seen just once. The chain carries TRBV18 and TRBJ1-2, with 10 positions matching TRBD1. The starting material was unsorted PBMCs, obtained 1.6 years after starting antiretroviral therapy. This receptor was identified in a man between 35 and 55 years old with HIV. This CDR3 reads CASSRNFGTGVSYGYTF. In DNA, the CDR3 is TGTGCCAGCTCACGAAACTTCGGGACAGGGGTTTCCTATGGCTACACCTTC.